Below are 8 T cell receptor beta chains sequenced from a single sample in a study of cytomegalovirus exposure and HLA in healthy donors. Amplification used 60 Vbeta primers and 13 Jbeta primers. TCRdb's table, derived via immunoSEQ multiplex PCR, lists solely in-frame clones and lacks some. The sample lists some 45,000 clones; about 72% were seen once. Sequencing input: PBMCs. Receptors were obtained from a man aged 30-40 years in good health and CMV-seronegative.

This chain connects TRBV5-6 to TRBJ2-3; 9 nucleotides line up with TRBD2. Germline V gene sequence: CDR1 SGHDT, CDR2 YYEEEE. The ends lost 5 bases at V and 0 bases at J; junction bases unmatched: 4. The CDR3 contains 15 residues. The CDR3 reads CASRGSGSSTDTQYF. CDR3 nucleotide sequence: TGTGCCAGCAGGGGTAGCGGGAGCAGCACAGATACGCAGTATTTT.

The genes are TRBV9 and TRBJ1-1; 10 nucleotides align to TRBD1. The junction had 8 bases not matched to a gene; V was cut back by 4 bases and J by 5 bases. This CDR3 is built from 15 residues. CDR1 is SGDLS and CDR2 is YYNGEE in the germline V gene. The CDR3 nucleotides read TGTGCCAGCAGCCCGGACAGGGGGTTGGGGACTGAAGCTTTCTTT. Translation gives CASSPDRGLGTEAFF.

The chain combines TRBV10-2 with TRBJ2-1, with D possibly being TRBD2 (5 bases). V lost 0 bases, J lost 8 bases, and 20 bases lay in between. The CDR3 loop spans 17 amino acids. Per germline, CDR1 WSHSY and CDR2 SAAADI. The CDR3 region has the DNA TGCGCCAGCAGTGAGTCTCCATTAAGGAGGCCGCGGGATGAGCAGTTCTTC. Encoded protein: CASSESPLRRPRDEQFF.

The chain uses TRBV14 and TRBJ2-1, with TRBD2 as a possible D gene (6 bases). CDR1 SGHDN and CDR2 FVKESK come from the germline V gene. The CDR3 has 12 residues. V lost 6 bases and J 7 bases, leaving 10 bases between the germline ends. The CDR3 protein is CASRYGGNEQFF. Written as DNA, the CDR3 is TGTGCCAGCAGGTACGGGGGAAATGAGCAGTTCTTC.

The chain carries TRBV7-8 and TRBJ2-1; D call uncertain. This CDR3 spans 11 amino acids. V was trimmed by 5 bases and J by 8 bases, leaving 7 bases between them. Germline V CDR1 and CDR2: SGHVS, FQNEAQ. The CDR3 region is CASSQRDEQFF. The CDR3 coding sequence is TGTGCCAGCAGCCAACGGGATGAGCAGTTCTTC.

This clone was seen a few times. CDR3 sequence reads: CASSLAMTGRYEQYF. The DNA for the CDR3 is TGCGCCAGCAGCTTGGCCATGACAGGGCGCTACGAGCAGTACTTC. V and J are TRBV5-1 and TRBJ2-7; TRBD1 matches at 7 bases. The CDR3 is made up of 15 amino acids. The germline V gene has CDR1 SGHRS and CDR2 YFSETQ. The V gene end was trimmed by 0 bases and the J gene end by 3 bases; junction bases not matched to a gene: 6.

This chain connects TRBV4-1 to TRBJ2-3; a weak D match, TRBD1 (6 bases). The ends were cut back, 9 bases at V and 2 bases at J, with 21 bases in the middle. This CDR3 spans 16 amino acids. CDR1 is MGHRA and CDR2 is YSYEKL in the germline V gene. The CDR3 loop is CASSGRLQGPTDTQYF. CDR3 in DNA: TGCGCCAGTAGTGGGCGGTTACAGGGACCCACAGATACGCAGTATTTT.

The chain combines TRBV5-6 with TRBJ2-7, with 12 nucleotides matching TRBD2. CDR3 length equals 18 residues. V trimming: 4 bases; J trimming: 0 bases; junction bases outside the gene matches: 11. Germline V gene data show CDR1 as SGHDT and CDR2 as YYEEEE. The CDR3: CASSRRLAGVRGSYEQYF. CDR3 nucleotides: TGTGCCAGCAGCCGAAGACTAGCGGGAGTTCGAGGCTCCTACGAGCAGTACTTC.